The present entry profiles one T cell receptor beta chain with its context. The CDR3 runs to 14 residues. Germline CDR1 is ENHRY and CDR2 is SYGVKD. With 1 base removed from V and 2 bases from J, the gap between germline ends came to 9 bases. These data come from a study of blood T cell repertoires in COVID-19. Study details: Researchers got acute and convalescent COVID-19 samples from the United States, Italy and Spain.

The authors' processing: Nucleated cell number was recorded as an estimate derived from reference gene primer amplification. The repertoire was sequenced with immunoSEQ multiplex PCR; TCRdb's copy has only in-frame clones and lacks some. V, J and clone size derive from that table, while D and trimming were established from the DNA sequence. The repertoire holds roughly 80,000 clones, with about 86% as singletons. The rearrangement uses TRBV10-3 and TRBJ2-7; TRBD2 might be the D (5 bases). The material sequenced was peripheral blood. The TCR was taken from a man at least 80 years old in a cohort sampled during active COVID-19. CDR3 DNA: TGTGCCATCAGTGAGTTCTCGGGAACCTACGAGCAGTACTTC. Its translation: CAISEFSGTYEQYF.